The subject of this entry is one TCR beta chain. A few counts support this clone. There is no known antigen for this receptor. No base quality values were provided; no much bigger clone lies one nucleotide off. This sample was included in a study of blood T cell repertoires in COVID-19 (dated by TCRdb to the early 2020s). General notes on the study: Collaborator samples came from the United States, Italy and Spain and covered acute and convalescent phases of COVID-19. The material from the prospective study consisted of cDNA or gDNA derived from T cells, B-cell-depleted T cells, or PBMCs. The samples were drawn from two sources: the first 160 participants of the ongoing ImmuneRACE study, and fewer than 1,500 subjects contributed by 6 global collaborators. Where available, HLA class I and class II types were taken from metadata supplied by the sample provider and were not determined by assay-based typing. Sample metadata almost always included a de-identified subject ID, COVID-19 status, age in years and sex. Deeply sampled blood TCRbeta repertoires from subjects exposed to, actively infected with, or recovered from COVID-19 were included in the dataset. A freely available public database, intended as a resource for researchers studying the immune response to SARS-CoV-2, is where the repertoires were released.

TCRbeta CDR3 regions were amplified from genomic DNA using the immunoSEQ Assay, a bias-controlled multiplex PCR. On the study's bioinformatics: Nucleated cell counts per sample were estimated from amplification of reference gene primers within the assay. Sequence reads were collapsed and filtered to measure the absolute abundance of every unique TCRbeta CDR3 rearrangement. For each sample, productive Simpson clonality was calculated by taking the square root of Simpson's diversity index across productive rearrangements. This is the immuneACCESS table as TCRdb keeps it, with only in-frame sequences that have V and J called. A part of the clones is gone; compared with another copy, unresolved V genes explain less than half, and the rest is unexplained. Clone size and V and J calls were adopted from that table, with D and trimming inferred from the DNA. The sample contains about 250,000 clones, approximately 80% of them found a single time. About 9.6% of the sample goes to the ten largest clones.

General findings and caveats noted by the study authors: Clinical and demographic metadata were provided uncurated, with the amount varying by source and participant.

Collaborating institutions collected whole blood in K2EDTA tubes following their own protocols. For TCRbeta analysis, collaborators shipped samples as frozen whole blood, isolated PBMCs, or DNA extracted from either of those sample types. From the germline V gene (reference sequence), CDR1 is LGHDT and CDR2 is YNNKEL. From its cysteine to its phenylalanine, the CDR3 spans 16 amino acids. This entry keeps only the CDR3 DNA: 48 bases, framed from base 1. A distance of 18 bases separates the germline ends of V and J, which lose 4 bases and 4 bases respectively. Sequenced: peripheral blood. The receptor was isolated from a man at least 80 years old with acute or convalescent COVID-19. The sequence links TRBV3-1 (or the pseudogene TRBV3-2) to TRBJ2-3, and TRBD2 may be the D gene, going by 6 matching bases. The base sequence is TGTGCCAGCAGCCCGCCGCGGGGCCGTGGGGCAGATACGCAGTATTTT. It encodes CASSPPRGRGADTQYF.